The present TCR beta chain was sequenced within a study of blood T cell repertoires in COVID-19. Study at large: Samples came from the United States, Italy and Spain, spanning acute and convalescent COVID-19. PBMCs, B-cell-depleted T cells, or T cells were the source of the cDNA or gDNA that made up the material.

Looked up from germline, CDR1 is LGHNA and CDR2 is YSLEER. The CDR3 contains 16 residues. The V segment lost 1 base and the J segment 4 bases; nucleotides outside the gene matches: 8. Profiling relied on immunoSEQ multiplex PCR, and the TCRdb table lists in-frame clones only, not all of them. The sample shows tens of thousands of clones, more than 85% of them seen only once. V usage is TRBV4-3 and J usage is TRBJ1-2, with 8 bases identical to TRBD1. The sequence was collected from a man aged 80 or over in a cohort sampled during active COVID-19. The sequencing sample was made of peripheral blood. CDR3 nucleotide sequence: TGCGCCAGCAGCCAAGCTACAGGGGGTGGCCTCTATGGCTACACCTTC. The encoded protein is CASSQATGGGLYGYTF.